This TCR beta chain comes out of a study of cytomegalovirus exposure and HLA in healthy donors. For the study at large: An early data release held some 85 million unique TCRs from HLA-typed donors.

PCR employed 60 Vbeta and 13 Jbeta primers. The table came from immunoSEQ multiplex PCR; TCRdb's copy has only in-frame clones and leaves some out. The sample lists roughly 130,000 clones, around 72% occurring once. V lost 8 bases, J lost 5 bases, and 12 bases stayed unmatched. CDR1 is MNHEY, CDR2 SVGAGI, per germline. This CDR3 comprises 14 residues. This clone occurred a few times. The specimen sequenced was PBMCs. This TCR came from a man aged 18-30 years in good health and CMV-seropositive. The chain has TRBV6-5 and TRBJ2-7; 7 nucleotides line up with TRBD2. Written as DNA, the CDR3 is TGTGCCAGCCATCGGACCACCGCGGGGGACGAGCAGTACTTC. It specifies CASHRTTAGDEQYF.